This TCR beta chain was identified during a study of early T cells in non-severe SARS-CoV-2 infection. Background on the study: Sequencing targeted bulk RNA from unsorted whole blood, leaving chains unpaired. Study-level points and caveats: CD4 and private specificities were missed by VDJdb matching, which favored anti-spike CD8 responses.

A word on this clonotype: Its antigen is undetermined.

Separate cDNA molecules each had unique molecular identifiers attached to them. Using its own MiXCR run on the 5' RACE reads, TCRdb lists one record per CDR3 protein. The table includes 50,000 to 70,000 distinct CDR3 sequences, around 6.5% detected once. Sample: whole blood, taken at baseline. The origin of this receptor is an adult who was a healthcare worker with PCR-confirmed SARS-CoV-2 infection or an uninfected control (not recorded which).

The CDR3: CASSASGSSYEQYF. In DNA, the CDR3 is TGTGCCAGCAGCGCTAGCGGGAGCTCCTACGAGCAGTACTTC. The chain has TRBV12-3 or TRBV12-4 and TRBJ2-7; 10 nucleotides match TRBD2. The CDR3 is 14 amino acids. The J segment lost 0 bases and the V segment lost 6 bases, leaving 2 bases of the junction unmatched.